This T cell receptor (beta chain) was identified during a study of cytomegalovirus exposure and HLA in healthy donors. With 60 Vbeta and 13 Jbeta primers, the PCR was carried out. The assay was immunoSEQ multiplex PCR, and TCRdb's table has in-frame clones only and misses some. The repertoire table contains around 140,000 clones. This CDR3 comprises 12 residues. V lost 2 bases to trimming and J lost 7 bases, with 7 bases between them. Looked up from germline, CDR1 is SGHDT and CDR2 is YYEEEE. When sampled, the donors appeared nominally healthy, though they likely had unrecorded immune exposures. Source material: PBMCs. The origin of this receptor is a woman aged 40 to 50 in good health and CMV-seropositive. This chain uses TRBV5-6 with TRBJ2-1; D uncertain. CDR3 bases: TGTGCCAGCAGCTTTAATAGAAATGAGCAGTTCTTC. Encoded protein: CASSFNRNEQFF.